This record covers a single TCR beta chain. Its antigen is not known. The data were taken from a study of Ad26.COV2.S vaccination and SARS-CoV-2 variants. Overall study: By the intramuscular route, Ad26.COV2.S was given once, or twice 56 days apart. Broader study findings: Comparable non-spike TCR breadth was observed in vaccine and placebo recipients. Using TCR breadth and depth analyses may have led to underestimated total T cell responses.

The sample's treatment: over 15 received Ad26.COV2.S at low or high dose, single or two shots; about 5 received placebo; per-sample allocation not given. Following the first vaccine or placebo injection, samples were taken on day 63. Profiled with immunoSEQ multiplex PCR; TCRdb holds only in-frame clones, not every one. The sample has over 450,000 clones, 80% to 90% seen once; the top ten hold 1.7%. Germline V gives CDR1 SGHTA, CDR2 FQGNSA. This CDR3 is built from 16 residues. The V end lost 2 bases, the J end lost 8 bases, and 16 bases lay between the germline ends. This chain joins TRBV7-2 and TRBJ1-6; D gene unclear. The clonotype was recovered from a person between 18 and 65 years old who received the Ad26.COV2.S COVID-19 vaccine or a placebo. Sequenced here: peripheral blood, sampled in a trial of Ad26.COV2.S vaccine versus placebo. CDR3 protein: CASSLYAGPGDSPLHF. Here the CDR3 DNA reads TGTGCCAGCAGCTTATACGCTGGTCCCGGGGATTCACCCCTCCACTTT.